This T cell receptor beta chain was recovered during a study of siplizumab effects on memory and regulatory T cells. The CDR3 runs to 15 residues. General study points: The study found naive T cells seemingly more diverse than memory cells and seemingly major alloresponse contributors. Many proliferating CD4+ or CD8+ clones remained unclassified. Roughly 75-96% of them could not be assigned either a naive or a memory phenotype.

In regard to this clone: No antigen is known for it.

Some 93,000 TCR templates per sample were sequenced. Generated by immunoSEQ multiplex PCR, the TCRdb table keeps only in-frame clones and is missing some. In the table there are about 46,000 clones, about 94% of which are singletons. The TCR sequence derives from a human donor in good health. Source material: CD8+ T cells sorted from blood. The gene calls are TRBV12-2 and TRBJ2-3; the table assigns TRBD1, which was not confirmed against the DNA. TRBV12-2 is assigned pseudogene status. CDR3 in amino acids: CASRSTWPSTDTQYF. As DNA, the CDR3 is TGTGCAAGTCGCTCAACATGGCCCTCCACAGATACGCAGTATTTT.